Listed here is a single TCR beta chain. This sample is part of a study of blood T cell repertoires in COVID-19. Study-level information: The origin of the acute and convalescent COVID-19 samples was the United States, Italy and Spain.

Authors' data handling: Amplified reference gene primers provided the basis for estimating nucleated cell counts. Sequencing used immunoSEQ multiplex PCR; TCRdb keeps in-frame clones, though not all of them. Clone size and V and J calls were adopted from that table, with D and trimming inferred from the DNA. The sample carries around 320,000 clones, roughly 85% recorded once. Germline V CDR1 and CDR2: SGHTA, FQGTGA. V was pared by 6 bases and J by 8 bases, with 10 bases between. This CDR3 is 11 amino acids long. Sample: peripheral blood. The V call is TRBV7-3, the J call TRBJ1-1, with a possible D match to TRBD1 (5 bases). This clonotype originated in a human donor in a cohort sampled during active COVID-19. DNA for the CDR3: TGTGCCAGCAGGGGGAGGGGAGAAGCTTTCTTT. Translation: CASRGRGEAFF.